Included here is one T cell receptor beta chain sequence, with context. Its antigen is unidentified. Looked up from germline, CDR1 is SGHNT and CDR2 is YENEEA. The ends lost 5 bases at V and 8 bases at J; junction bases unmatched: 14. There are 16 residues in the CDR3. The sample comes from a study of cytomegalovirus exposure and HLA in healthy donors. Study-wide context: About 79% of several hundred genotyped donors fell in the Caucasian-associated ancestry cluster.

The study, taken as a whole, reports: Available immune exposure information was restricted to CMV serostatus only. Several of the most significant clusters appeared, in a later analysis, to be linked to common viral pathogens.

It was with 60 Vbeta and 13 Jbeta primers that the PCR ran. The protocol was immunoSEQ multiplex PCR, while the TCRdb copy is restricted to in-frame clones and leaves out a portion. In the table there are around 61,000 clones, about 80% of which are singletons. Sequencing was carried out using PBMCs. The TCR was taken from a man aged 40-49 years in good health and CMV-seronegative. This chain connects TRBV11-3 to TRBJ1-4, with 7 positions matching TRBD1. In DNA, the CDR3 is TGTGCCAGCAGCGTAACCGTTGCAGGGGGAAGGGAAAAACTGTTTTTT. Its translation: CASSVTVAGGREKLFF.